This TCR beta chain comes out of a study of CD8 T cells in ankylosing spondylitis. Findings of the study overall: A TCR beta motif made of 7 to 9 highly homologous variants seemed typical of ankylosing spondylitis blood.

Germline V lookup: CDR1 SGHRS, CDR2 YFSETQ. The CDR3 sequence is 13 residues long. V lost 0 bases and J lost 4, with 7 bases in between. This clonotype was picked up a small number of times. As yet, its antigen is unknown. TCRdb re-analysed the 5' RACE reads in MiXCR, keeping a single row per CDR3 protein. The sample lists around 540,000 distinct CDR3 sequences; approximately 12% were seen once. The specimen was blood, either unsorted or a sorted T cell fraction (not recorded which). The sequence derives from a male donor with ankylosing spondylitis. This rearrangement joins TRBV5-1 to TRBJ1-2; D gene ambiguous. The DNA of the CDR3 is TGCGCCAGCAGCTTGGAACGGGCCTATGGCTACACCTTC. It yields the protein CASSLERAYGYTF. Complete variable domain (other parts from reference TRBV5-1 and TRBJ1-2): KAGVTQTPRYLIKTRGQQVTLSCSPISGHRSVSWYQQTPGQGLQFLFEYFSETQRNKGNFPGRFSGRQFSNSRSEMNVSTLELGDSALYLCASSLERAYGYTFGSGTRLTVV.